This T cell receptor (beta chain) comes out of a study of T cell therapy product for transplant patients (dated by TCRdb to between 2017 and 2020). General notes on the study: The wider healthy donor group was composed of around 19 individuals (roughly ten male and 9 female) aged roughly 25 to 90 years in Berlin, Germany. The expansion media were supplemented with either IL-7 and IL-15 at 8.5 to 10 ng/ml or IL-2 at roughly 53 U/ml. To assess clonal composition, TCRbeta repertoires were compared between rapamycin-treated and untreated CMV-specific T-cell products derived from the same donors. Using CMV as the model virus, the study developed a next-generation autologous adoptive antiviral T-cell product intended for immunosuppressed solid organ transplant patients. The TCRbeta repertoire analysis of rapamycin-treated and untreated products involved n = 3 healthy donors. Study-level results and caveats: It was suggested by the authors that the increased clonal diversity in Rapa-TCPs may reflect survival of low-frequency clones and preferential expansion of central memory T cells. Compared with untreated products, rapamycin-treated products had a more diverse, less clonal TCRbeta repertoire and more distinct clones. The top 10 clones made up around 70% of the repertoire in rapamycin-treated products compared with 85% to 95% in untreated products. Repertoires from different donors showed no overlap, but paired products from the same donor shared many clones.

This clone appeared a few times. What this receptor recognizes is not known. No much larger clone exists at a distance of one base, and base qualities are not known. Genomic DNA was extracted with an AllPrep DNA/RNA Kit and TCRbeta CDR3 regions were amplified with the immunoSEQ hsTCRb Kit. From the authors' description of their analysis: Productive rearrangements, meaning in-frame CDR3 nucleotide sequences with no stop codons, were analyzed in immunoSEQ Analyzer 3.0. Sample overlap was measured using the Morisita index, while clonality was calculated from productive entropy normalized to the number of productive rearrangements. In TCRdb, the immuneACCESS table is reduced to in-frame sequences with V and J assigned. These tables do not hold every clone; where another copy was compared, an unresolved V gene accounts for under half, and the others remain unexplained. V, J and clone size reflect that table, while D and trimming were determined from the DNA. The table for this sample lists 200 to 250 clones; 60% of them were counted only once. The ten largest clones add up to roughly 97% of the sample.

Going by the paper, this sample's label translates to: CMVpp65/IE-1-reactive T cells enriched by IFNgamma capture and expanded in vitro. PBMCs were stimulated for five to seven hours with overlapping CMV pp65 and IE-1 peptide pools, with each pool at 0.45 to 0.55 ug/ml. IFNgamma-producing CMV-stimulated cells were positively selected with the IFNgamma Secretion Assay-Cell Enrichment and Detection Kit (Miltenyi Biotec). Enriched IFNgamma+ cells were grown for about 23 days with irradiated autologous feeders together with either IL-7/IL-15 or IL-2. To provide enough cells for different cell sorting steps, buffy coats were used from 3 of the 19 healthy donors. Biocoll density gradient centrifugation was the method used to isolate peripheral blood mononuclear cells. Buffy coats from healthy donors were obtained from DRK. CDR1 and CDR2 (KGHSH, LQKENI) derive from the germline V gene. The CDR3 sequence holds 15 residues, the cysteine and phenylalanine included. Left in the record is the CDR3 DNA by itself, 45 bases read in frame from the first base. V is clipped by 1 base and J by 6 bases, and the sequence between their germline boundaries is 16 bases long.

The sample taken for sequencing was a sorted cell population cultured from PBMCs. The chain uses TRBV18 and TRBJ2-7; the D segment is perhaps TRBD1 or TRBD2, each sharing 5 matched bases. The origin of this receptor is an adult in good health. The CDR3 in this case is CASSPRGATMGEQYF. The bases are TGTGCCAGCTCACCACGAGGGGCCACTATGGGCGAGCAGTACTTC.